This TCR beta chain is from a study of PD-L1 blockade in urothelial cancer. The CDR3 covers 18 residues. The trim removed 3 bases at V and 14 bases at J, leaving 20 bases unmatched. Time point meaning: pretreatment peripheral blood. The repertoire was sequenced with immunoSEQ multiplex PCR; TCRdb's copy has only in-frame clones and lacks some. The sample records about 56,000 clones, 85% being singletons. V and J are TRBV23-1 and TRBJ2-3; 13 nucleotides align to TRBD2. TRBV23-1 is reported as an ORF; its role is uncertain. The specimen was PBMCs, collected around atezolizumab (anti-PD-L1) treatment. The receptor was derived from a man in his 70s with urothelial cancer. For the CDR3, the DNA is TGCGCCAGCAGTCACCCCGCGGGACTAGCGGGGAGAAGTAGATACGCGTATTTT. It specifies CASSHPAGLAGRSRYAYF.